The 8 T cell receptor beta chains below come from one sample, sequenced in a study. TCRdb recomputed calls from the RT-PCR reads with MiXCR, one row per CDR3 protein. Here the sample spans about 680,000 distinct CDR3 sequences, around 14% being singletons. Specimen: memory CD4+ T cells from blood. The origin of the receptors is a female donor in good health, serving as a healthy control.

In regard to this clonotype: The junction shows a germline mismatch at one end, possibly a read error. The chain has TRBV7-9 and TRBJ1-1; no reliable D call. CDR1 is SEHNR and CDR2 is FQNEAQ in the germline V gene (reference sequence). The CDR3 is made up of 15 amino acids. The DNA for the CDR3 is TGTGCCAGCAGTACCCAAGGACCCGGGAACACTGGAGCTTTCTTT. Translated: CASSTQGPGNTGAFF.

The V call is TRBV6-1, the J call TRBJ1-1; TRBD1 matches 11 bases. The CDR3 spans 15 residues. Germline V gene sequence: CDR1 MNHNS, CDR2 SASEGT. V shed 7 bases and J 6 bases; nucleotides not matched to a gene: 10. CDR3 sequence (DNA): TGTGCCAGCACGAGTATAGGACAGGGGGCCTCTGAAGCTTTCTTT. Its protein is CASTSIGQGASEAFF.

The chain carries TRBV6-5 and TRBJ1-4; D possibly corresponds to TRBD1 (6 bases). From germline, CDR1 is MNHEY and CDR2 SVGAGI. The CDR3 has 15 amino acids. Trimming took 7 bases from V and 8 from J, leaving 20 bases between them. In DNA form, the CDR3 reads TGTGCCAGCATGCCCTTCAGGGGTGGGGAGGAAAAACTGTTTTTT. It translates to CASMPFRGGEEKLFF.

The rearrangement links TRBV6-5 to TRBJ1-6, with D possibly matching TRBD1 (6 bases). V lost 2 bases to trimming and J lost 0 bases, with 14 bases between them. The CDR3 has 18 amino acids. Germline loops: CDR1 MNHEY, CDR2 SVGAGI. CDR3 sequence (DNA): TGTGCCAGCAGTTACCGGGGGCGGGGCGCCTCCTATAATTCACCCCTCCACTTT. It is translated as CASSYRGRGASYNSPLHF.

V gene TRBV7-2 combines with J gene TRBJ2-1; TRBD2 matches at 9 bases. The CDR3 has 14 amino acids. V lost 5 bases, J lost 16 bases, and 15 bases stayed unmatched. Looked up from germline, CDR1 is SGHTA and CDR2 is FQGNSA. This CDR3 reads CASSPRRLAGSPFF. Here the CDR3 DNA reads TGTGCCAGCAGCCCGAGGAGGCTAGCGGGATCGCCATTCTTC.

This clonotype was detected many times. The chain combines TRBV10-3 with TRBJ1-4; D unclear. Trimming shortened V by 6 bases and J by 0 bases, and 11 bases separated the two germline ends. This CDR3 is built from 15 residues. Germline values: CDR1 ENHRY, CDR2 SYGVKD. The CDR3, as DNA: TGTGCCATCAGCAGTGGAGATGCAACTAATGAAAAACTGTTTTTT. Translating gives CAISSGDATNEKLFF.

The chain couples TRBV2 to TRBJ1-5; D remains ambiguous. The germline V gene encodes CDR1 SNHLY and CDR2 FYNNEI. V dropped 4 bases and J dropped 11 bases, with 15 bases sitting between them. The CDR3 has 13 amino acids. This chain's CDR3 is CASSGTTQETQHF. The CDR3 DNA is TGTGCCAGCAGTGGGACTACCCAAGAGACCCAGCATTTT.

CDR3 nucleotides: TGTGCCATCAGTGAATGGGCGGGGGCCTACGAGCAGTACTTC. As protein: CAISEWAGAYEQYF. The rearrangement joins TRBV10-3 to TRBJ2-7; 7 bases align to TRBD2. The ends lost 3 bases at V and 2 bases at J; junction bases unmatched: 4. The CDR3 extends over 14 amino acids. CDR1 ENHRY and CDR2 SYGVKD come from the germline V gene.